The 18 T cell receptor beta chains given below trace back to one sample, sequenced in a study of neoadjuvant nivolumab and ipilimumab in lung cancer. Sequencing was performed with immunoSEQ multiplex PCR; in TCRdb, only in-frame clones are kept and a portion is missing. The sample lists fewer than 40,000 clones; roughly nine tenths were seen once. The specimen comprised peripheral blood, sampled before neoadjuvant nivolumab, alone or with ipilimumab. These receptors originate from an adult with non-small cell lung cancer.

V and J are TRBV7-9 and TRBJ2-7, with 15 bases that match TRBD2. Germline loops: CDR1 SEHNR, CDR2 FQNEAQ (reference sequence). This CDR3 is built from 18 residues. V gave up 4 bases and J gave up 2 bases; unmatched junction bases: 9. CDR3 DNA: TGTGCCAGCAGCTCAGATACGGGACTAGCGGGAGGAGCCTACGAGCAGTACTTC. Protein sequence: CASSSDTGLAGGAYEQYF.

J is TRBJ2-1 and V is TRBV6-4; D gene unclear. The CDR3 has 11 amino acids. The germline V gene encodes CDR1 MRHNA and CDR2 SNTAGT. Deletions cut 1 base from V and 15 bases from J, with 10 bases between. The CDR3 nucleotides are TGTGCCAGCAGTGACTGGGAATTAGCGTTCTTC. The encoded protein is CASSDWELAFF.

The chain is built from TRBV5-6 and TRBJ2-7; D uncertain. V was shortened by 1 base and J by 0 bases, with 8 bases between the two germline ends. The CDR3 is 14 residues long. Germline assignment: CDR1 SGHDT and CDR2 YYEEEE. The CDR3 region has the DNA TGTGCCAGCAGCTTGTATTCCCCCTCCTACGAGCAGTACTTC. As protein: CASSLYSPSYEQYF.

The V gene is TRBV5-1, the J gene TRBJ2-1; the match to TRBD1 covers 8 bases. Germline V gene sequence: CDR1 SGHRS, CDR2 YFSETQ. Trimming took 4 bases from V and 1 from J; bases not matched to a gene: 16. CDR3 length: 19 amino acids. Written as DNA, the CDR3 is TGCGCCAGCAGCCAACGGACAGGGATCTGGAGGGGATCCTACAATGAGCAGTTCTTC. Translation gives CASSQRTGIWRGSYNEQFF. The full variable domain, with the rest looked up from reference TRBV5-1 and TRBJ2-1, is KAGVTQTPRYLIKTRGQQVTLSCSPISGHRSVSWYQQTPGQGLQFLFEYFSETQRNKGNFPGRFSGRQFSNSRSEMNVSTLELGDSALYLCASSQRTGIWRGSYNEQFFGPGTRLTVL.

The gene calls are TRBV7-3 and TRBJ2-3, with D perhaps TRBD1 or TRBD2 (5 bases each). Germline V lookup: CDR1 SGHTA, CDR2 FQGTGA. V was trimmed by 2 bases and J by 0 bases, leaving 12 bases between them. The CDR3 spans 16 residues. The CDR3 nucleotides read TGTGCCAGCAGCTTAGGGACCCTCTCTAGCACAGATACGCAGTATTTT. This encodes CASSLGTLSSTDTQYF.

This rearrangement joins TRBV6-4 to TRBJ2-3, with 8 bases fitting TRBD1. Germline V gene sequence: CDR1 MRHNA, CDR2 SNTAGT. This CDR3 spans 15 amino acids. V trimming: 3 bases; J trimming: 3 bases; junction bases outside the gene matches: 5. CDR3 protein: CASSEGQAGTDTQYF. CDR3 bases: TGTGCCAGCAGTGAGGGACAGGCCGGGACAGATACGCAGTATTTT.

V is TRBV7-6 and J is TRBJ2-3, with D uncertain. Trimming pared 0 bases from V and 5 bases from J, leaving 9 bases between. This CDR3 is 14 amino acids long. Germline V gene lookup returns CDR1 SGHVS and CDR2 FNYEAQ. The CDR3 sequence is CASSLAPDGDTQYF. The CDR3 DNA follows: TGTGCCAGCAGCTTAGCGCCGGATGGAGATACGCAGTATTTT. Complete variable domain (other parts from reference TRBV7-6 and TRBJ2-3): GAGVSQSPRYKVTKRGQDVALRCDPISGHVSLYWYRQALGQGPEFLTYFNYEAQQDKSGLPNDRFSAERPEGSISTLTIQRTEQRDSAMYRCASSLAPDGDTQYFGPGTRLTVL.

The chain joins TRBV9 to TRBJ2-7; 7 positions match TRBD1. Per germline, CDR1 SGDLS and CDR2 YYNGEE. The CDR3 consists of 15 residues. V gave up 4 bases and J gave up 2 bases; unmatched junction bases: 9. The CDR3 region is CASSFGTDTTYEQYF. In DNA form, the CDR3 reads TGTGCCAGCAGCTTCGGGACAGATACTACCTACGAGCAGTACTTC.

The gene calls are TRBV5-5 and TRBJ2-4; TRBD1 aligns across 7 bases. The CDR3 is 14 amino acids. J gave up 5 bases and V 6 bases, and 8 bases lay outside the gene matches. Germline values: CDR1 SGHKS, CDR2 YYEKEE (reference sequence). CDR3 loop: CASNHVGTENIQYF. As DNA, the CDR3 is TGTGCCAGCAACCACGTGGGGACAGAAAACATTCAGTACTTC.

The V call is TRBV6-1, the J call TRBJ2-7; 10 bases match TRBD1. V trimming: 4 bases; J trimming: 7 bases; junction bases outside the gene matches: 10. The CDR3 totals 15 residues. In germline, CDR1 is MNHNS, CDR2 SASEGT. In nucleotides, the CDR3 is TGTGCCAGCAGTGTAGGGACAGGGGAGACGACGGAGCAGTACTTC. Its protein product is CASSVGTGETTEQYF.

The gene calls are TRBV28 and TRBJ1-4; no definite D call. V dropped 2 bases and J dropped 4 bases, with 8 bases sitting between them. Germline CDR1 is MDHEN and CDR2 is SYDVKM. This CDR3 comprises 14 residues. The CDR3 loop reads CASSLGDYNEKLFF. The CDR3, as DNA: TGTGCCAGCAGTTTAGGAGACTATAATGAAAAACTGTTTTTT.

V is TRBV6-5 and J is TRBJ1-2, with a weak D call TRBD1 (6 bases). Germline V gives CDR1 MNHEY, CDR2 SVGAGI. CDR3 size: 12 residues. Trimming took off 6 bases at V and 1 base at J, with 6 bases between the two ends. Written as DNA, the CDR3 is TGTGCCAGCAGACAGGGTAACTATGGCTACACCTTC. Translation gives CASRQGNYGYTF.

The J gene is TRBJ2-2, the V gene TRBV9, with D tentatively TRBD1 or TRBD2 (6 bases each). The CDR3 totals 16 residues. The V gene lost 4 bases and the J gene lost 0 bases, with 13 bases spanning the gap. CDR1 is SGDLS, CDR2 YYNGEE, per germline. The CDR3 sequence: CASSPLGGSNTGELFF. Here the CDR3 DNA reads TGTGCCAGCAGCCCCCTAGGGGGGTCGAACACCGGGGAGCTGTTTTTT.

The CDR3 region is CASSASGGAGTDTQYF. Written as DNA, the CDR3 is TGTGCCAGCAGCGCCAGCGGGGGGGCGGGCACAGATACGCAGTATTTT. J is TRBJ2-3 and V is TRBV2; TRBD2 matches at 10 bases. The CDR3 runs 16 residues. The V segment lost 6 bases and the J segment 1 base; nucleotides outside the gene matches: 7. Germline values: CDR1 SNHLY, CDR2 FYNNEI.

The V call is TRBV5-6, the J call TRBJ1-4; no firm D call. Trimming stripped 2 bases from V and 8 bases from J, with 13 bases between. This CDR3 is 14 amino acids long. Looked up from germline, CDR1 is SGHDT and CDR2 is YYEEEE. CDR3: CASSFRPDHEKLFF. CDR3 nucleotide sequence: TGTGCCAGCAGCTTTCGGCCAGATCACGAAAAACTGTTTTTT. Full variable domain (outside the CDR3, taken from reference TRBV5-6 and TRBJ1-4): DAGVTQSPTHLIKTRGQQVTLRCSPKSGHDTVSWYQQALGQGPQFIFQYYEEEERQRGNFPDRFSGHQFPNYSSELNVNALLLGDSALYLCASSFRPDHEKLFFGSGTQLSVL.

The chain carries TRBV18 and TRBJ1-5; a weak D match, TRBD1 (5 bases). Germline CDR1 reads KGHSH; CDR2 reads LQKENI. The CDR3 has 15 residues. Trimming shortened V by 10 bases and J by 5 bases, and 21 bases separated the two germline ends. CDR3 residues: CATSAGGRSDQPQHF. The CDR3 bases are TGTGCCACGTCCGCCGGGGGGAGAAGCGATCAGCCCCAGCATTTT.

This chain connects TRBV5-5 to TRBJ1-1, with TRBD1 identical over 9 bases. The V gene end was trimmed by 4 bases and the J gene end by 8 bases; junction bases not matched to a gene: 12. Germline CDR1 and CDR2: SGHKS and YYEKEE (reference sequence). The CDR3 is 15 amino acids. The CDR3 reads CASSPEWGTGSEAFF. CDR3 in DNA: TGTGCCAGCAGCCCTGAATGGGGGACAGGGTCCGAAGCTTTCTTT.

This clone is deemed medium-sized. V is TRBV11-1 and J is TRBJ1-5; D gene ambiguous. Trimming stripped 6 bases from V and 9 bases from J, with 15 bases between. Germline values: CDR1 SGHAT, CDR2 FQDESV (reference sequence). This CDR3 region has 13 residues. The CDR3 DNA follows: TGTGCCAGCAGTATAGCCCCCATTTGGCCCCAGCATTTT. This translates into CASSIAPIWPQHF. Combining the CDR3 with reference TRBV11-1 and TRBJ1-5 gives the whole variable domain EAEVAQSPRYKITEKSQAVAFWCDPISGHATLYWYRQILGQGPELLVQFQDESVVDDSQLPKDRFSAERLKGVDSTLKIQPAELGDSAMYLCASSIAPIWPQHFGDGTRLSIL.